The entry that follows covers one T cell receptor beta chain sequence. Clones were sequenced by immunoSEQ multiplex PCR, and TCRdb holds only the in-frame ones, with some missing. The top ten hold 7.8% of the sample, which has approximately 530,000 clones, roughly 89% seen once. The sample belongs to a study of blood T cell repertoires in COVID-19. The CDR3 spans 14 residues. V lost 6 bases to trimming and J lost 0 bases, with 11 bases between them. Germline loops: CDR1 GTSNPN, CDR2 SVGIG (reference sequence). The sequence was obtained from a woman between 45 and 65 years old with COVID-19, enrolled during active disease. The material sequenced was peripheral blood. The V call is TRBV30, the J call TRBJ1-4; a possible D gene is TRBD1 (5 bases). The CDR3 sequence: CACTSGATNEKLFF. The CDR3 region has the DNA TGTGCCTGCACCTCGGGGGCAACTAATGAAAAACTGTTTTTT.